The following is a T cell receptor (beta chain) sequence with its context. Its antigen is unknown. Constant-segment primers were used for 5'RACE, and the resulting TCR alpha and TCR beta cDNA libraries carried sample barcodes and UMIs. TCRdb used MiXCR to reprocess the 5' RACE reads, holding one entry per CDR3 protein. The sample lists over 500,000 distinct CDR3 sequences; 15% to 20% were seen once. These data belong to a study of T-cell memory formation after mild COVID-19. General study points: Pre-infection memory already had some responding clones, implying cross-reactive memory joined.

The CDR3 spans 20 residues. V lost 6 bases to trimming and J lost 6 bases, with 35 bases between them. Germline CDR1 MNHEY, CDR2 SVGEGT. The material sequenced was PBMCs or a T cell subset sorted from them (not recorded which). This TCR derives from an adult woman who had mild COVID-19 (a few samples of this study predate the infection). Cell type and time point are not known. The chain couples TRBV6-2 or TRBV6-3 to TRBJ1-2, with D possibly matching TRBD1 (5 bases). The CDR3 bases are TGTGCCAGCAGCGGCAGGGATAAAGGCTATGGGGTCTTGAGGGCCAATGGCTACACCTTC. This gives the protein CASSGRDKGYGVLRANGYTF.